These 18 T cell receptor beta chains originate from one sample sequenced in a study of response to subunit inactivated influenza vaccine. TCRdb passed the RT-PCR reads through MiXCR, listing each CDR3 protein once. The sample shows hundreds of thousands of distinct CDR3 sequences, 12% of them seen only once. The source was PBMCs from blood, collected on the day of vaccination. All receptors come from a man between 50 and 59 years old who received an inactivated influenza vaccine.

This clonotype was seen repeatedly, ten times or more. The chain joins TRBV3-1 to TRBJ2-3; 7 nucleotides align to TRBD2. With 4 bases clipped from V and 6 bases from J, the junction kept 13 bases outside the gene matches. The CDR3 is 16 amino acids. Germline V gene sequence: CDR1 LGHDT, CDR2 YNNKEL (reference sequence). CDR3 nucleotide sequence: TGTGCCAGCAGCCGCAGTCAAGCGGGACTCGCTGATACGCAGTATTTT. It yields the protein CASSRSQAGLADTQYF.

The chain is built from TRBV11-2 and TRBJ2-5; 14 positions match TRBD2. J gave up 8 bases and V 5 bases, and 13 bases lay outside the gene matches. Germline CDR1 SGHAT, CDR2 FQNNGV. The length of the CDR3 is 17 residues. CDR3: CASSPIRGGLAGGTQYF. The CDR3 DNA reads TGTGCCAGCAGCCCGATCCGGGGTGGACTAGCGGGGGGAACCCAGTACTTC.

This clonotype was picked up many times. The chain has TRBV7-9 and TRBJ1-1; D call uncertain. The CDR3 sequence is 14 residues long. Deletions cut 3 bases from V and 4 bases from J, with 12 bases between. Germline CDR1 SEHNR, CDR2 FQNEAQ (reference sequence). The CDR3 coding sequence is TGTGCCAGCAGCTTCGCGGGAATAGGCACTGAAGCTTTCTTT. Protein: CASSFAGIGTEAFF.

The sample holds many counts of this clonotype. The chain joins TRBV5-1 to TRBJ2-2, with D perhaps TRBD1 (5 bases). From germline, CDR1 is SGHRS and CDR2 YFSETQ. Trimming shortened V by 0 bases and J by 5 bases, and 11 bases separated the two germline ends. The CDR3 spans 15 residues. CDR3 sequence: CASSLASQGTGELFF. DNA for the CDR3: TGCGCCAGCAGCTTGGCAAGCCAGGGTACCGGGGAGCTGTTTTTT.

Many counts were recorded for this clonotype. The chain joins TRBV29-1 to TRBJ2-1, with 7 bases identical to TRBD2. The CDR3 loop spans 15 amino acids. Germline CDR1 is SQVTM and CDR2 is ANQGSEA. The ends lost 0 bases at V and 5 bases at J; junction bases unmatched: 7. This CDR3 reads CSVEERLAAHNEQFF. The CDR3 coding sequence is TGCAGCGTTGAAGAACGACTAGCCGCCCACAATGAGCAGTTCTTC.

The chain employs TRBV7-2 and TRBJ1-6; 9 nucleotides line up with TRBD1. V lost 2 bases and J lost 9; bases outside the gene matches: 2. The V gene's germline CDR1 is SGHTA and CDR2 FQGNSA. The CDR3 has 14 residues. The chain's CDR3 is CASSLTGGFSPLHF. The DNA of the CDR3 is TGTGCCAGCAGCTTAACAGGGGGCTTTTCACCCCTCCACTTT.

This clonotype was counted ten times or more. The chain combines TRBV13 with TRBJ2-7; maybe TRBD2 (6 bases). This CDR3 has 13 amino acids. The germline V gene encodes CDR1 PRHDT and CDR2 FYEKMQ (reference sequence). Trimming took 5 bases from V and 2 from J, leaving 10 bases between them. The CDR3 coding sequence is TGTGCCAGCAGCGGTAGCGGCACCTACGAGCAGTACTTC. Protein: CASSGSGTYEQYF.

The CDR3 bases are TGTGCCATCAGTGAGTCCAGCGGGAGTTTCAATGAGCAGTTCTTC. Translated: CAISESSGSFNEQFF. The rearrangement uses TRBV10-3 and TRBJ2-1; 8 bases agree with TRBD2. J was trimmed by 6 bases and V by 0 bases; bases with no gene match: 4. This CDR3 comprises 15 residues. Germline V gives CDR1 ENHRY, CDR2 SYGVKD.

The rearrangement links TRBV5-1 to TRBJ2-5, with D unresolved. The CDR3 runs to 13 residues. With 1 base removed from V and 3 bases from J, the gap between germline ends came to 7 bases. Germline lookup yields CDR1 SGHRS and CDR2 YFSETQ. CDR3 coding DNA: TGCGCCAGCAGCTTGACACAGAAAGAGACCCAGTACTTC. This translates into CASSLTQKETQYF.

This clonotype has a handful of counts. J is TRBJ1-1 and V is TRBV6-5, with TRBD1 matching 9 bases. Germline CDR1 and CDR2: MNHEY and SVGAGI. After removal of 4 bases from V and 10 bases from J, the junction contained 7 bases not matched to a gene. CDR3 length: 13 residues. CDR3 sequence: CASSFTGGLVAFF. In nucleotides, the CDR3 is TGTGCCAGCAGTTTCACAGGGGGCTTGGTAGCTTTCTTT.

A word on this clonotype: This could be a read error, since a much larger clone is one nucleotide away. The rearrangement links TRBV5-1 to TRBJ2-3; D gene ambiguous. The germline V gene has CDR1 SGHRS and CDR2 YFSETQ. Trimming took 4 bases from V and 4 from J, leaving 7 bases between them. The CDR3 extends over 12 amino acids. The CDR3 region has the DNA TGCGCCAGCAGCATAGGGTCAGATACGCAGTATTTT. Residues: CASSIGSDTQYF.

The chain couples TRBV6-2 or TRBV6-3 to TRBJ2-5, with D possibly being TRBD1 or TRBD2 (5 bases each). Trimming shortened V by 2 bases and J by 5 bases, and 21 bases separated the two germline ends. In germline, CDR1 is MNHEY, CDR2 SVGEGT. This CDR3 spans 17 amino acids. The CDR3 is CASSYRGDKFDRETQYF. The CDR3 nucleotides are TGTGCCAGCAGTTACCGGGGCGACAAATTCGATCGGGAGACCCAGTACTTC.

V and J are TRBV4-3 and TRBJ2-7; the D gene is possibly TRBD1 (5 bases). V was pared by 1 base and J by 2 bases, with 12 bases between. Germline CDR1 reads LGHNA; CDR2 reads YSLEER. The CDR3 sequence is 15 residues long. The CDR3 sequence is CASSQAPGPAYEQYF. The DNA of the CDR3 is TGCGCCAGCAGCCAAGCCCCAGGGCCAGCCTACGAGCAGTACTTC.

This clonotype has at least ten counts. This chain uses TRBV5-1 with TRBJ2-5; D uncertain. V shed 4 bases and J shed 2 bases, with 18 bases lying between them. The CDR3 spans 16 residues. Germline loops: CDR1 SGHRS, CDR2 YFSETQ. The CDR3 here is CASSPRGNTQQETQYF. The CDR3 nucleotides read TGCGCCAGCAGCCCTAGAGGCAATACGCAGCAAGAGACCCAGTACTTC.

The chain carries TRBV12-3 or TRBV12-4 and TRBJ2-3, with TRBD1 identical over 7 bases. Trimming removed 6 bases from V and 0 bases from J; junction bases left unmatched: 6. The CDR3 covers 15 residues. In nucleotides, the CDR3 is TGTGCCAGCAGCCCGACAGGGCGAAGCACAGATACGCAGTATTTT. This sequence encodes CASSPTGRSTDTQYF.

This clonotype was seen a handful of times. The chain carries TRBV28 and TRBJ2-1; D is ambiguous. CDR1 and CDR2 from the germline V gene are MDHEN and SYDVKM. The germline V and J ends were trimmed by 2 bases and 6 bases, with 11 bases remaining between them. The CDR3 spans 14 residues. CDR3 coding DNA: TGTGCCAGCAGTTTACCACATGGTCTCAATGAGCAGTTCTTC. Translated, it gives CASSLPHGLNEQFF. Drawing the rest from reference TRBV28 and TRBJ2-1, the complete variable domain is DVKVTQSSRYLVKRTGEKVFLECVQDMDHENMFWYRQDPGLGLRLIYFSYDVKMKEKGDIPEGYSVSREKKERFSLILESASTNQTSMYLCASSLPHGLNEQFFGPGTRLTVL.

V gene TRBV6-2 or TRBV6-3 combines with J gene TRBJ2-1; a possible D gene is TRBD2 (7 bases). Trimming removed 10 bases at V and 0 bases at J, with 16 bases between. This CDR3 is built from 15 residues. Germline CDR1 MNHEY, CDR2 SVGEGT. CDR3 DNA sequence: TGTGCCACCGGGGGGCTAGCGAACTCCTACAATGAGCAGTTCTTC. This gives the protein CATGGLANSYNEQFF.

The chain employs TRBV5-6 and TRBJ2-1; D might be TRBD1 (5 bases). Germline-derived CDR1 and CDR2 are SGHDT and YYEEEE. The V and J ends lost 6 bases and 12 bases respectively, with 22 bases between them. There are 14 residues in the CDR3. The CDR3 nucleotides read TGTGCCAGCACCCTAACCCATACCGACAGAGGGCAGTTCTTC. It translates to CASTLTHTDRGQFF.